Each of the 10 T cell receptor beta chains below was sequenced from the same sample in a study of sequential checkpoint blockade in melanoma. Sequencing used immunoSEQ multiplex PCR; TCRdb keeps in-frame clones, though not all of them. The sample includes about 2,200 clones, 20% to 25% of them seen just once. Treatment noted: randomized to nivolumab then ipilimumab (arm A) or the reverse (arm B). The source material was tumor tissue (inferred from file names), sampled from a patient given nivolumab and ipilimumab in sequence. These receptor sequences come from a human donor with melanoma.

The V gene is TRBV25-1, the J gene TRBJ1-2; 7 bases are shared with TRBD1. V was clipped by 3 bases and J by 2 bases; unmatched bases: 15. Germline loops: CDR1 MGHDK, CDR2 SYGVNS. This CDR3 has 18 amino acids. In DNA form, the CDR3 reads TGTGCCAGCAGTGATGGGAGGAGGGGGCGGTTGGTGAACTATGGCTACACCTTC. Amino acids: CASSDGRRGRLVNYGYTF.

J is TRBJ1-1 and V is TRBV6-8, with 10 bases matching TRBD1. The V gene end was trimmed by 5 bases and the J gene end by 1 base; junction bases not matched to a gene: 4. The CDR3 is 15 amino acids. CDR1 is MNHGY and CDR2 is SAAAGT in the germline V gene. The CDR3 DNA sequence: TGTGCCAGCAGTCCGAGGGACAGGGGGAACACTGAAGCTTTCTTT. It is translated as CASSPRDRGNTEAFF.

V usage is TRBV5-1 and J usage is TRBJ2-1; D unclear. This CDR3 is built from 15 residues. Germline values: CDR1 SGHRS, CDR2 YFSETQ. The germline V and J ends were trimmed by 4 bases and 8 bases, with 19 bases remaining between them. The CDR3 region has the DNA TGCGCCAGCAGCCCAAATTCGATACGAGGCGATGAGCAGTTCTTC. This encodes CASSPNSIRGDEQFF.

This clone is deemed large (0.1 to 1%). The chain uses TRBV28 and TRBJ2-7; D perhaps matches TRBD1 (6 bases). Germline CDR1 MDHEN, CDR2 SYDVKM. The ends were cut back, 4 bases at V and 4 bases at J, with 20 bases in the middle. The CDR3 has 16 residues. CDR3 nucleotide sequence: TGTGCCAGCAGTTCTCTAGCCGGGACATCGCCTTACGAGCAGTACTTC. Protein product: CASSSLAGTSPYEQYF.

This clone was seen more than once but under ten times. The chain employs TRBV11-3 and TRBJ2-1, with TRBD2 matching over 9 bases. CDR1 SGHNT and CDR2 YENEEA come from the germline V gene. The CDR3 runs to 15 residues. Unmatched junction bases numbered 6, after V lost 5 bases and J lost 4 bases. The CDR3: CASSRNSGGYNEQFF. The DNA of the CDR3 is TGTGCCAGCAGCCGAAATAGCGGGGGATACAATGAGCAGTTCTTC.

The CDR3 DNA is TGTGCCAGCTCACCCCGCCCCGAGACTAATGAAAAACTGTTTTTT. This encodes CASSPRPETNEKLFF. This chain connects TRBV18 to TRBJ1-4, with D uncertain. V dropped 3 bases and J dropped 2 bases, with 10 bases sitting between them. Germline CDR1 and CDR2: KGHSH and LQKENI. The CDR3 contains 15 residues.

By sample share, this clone is medium-sized. The gene calls are TRBV9 and TRBJ2-1; 15 nucleotides align to TRBD2. Trimming took 4 bases from V and 5 from J; bases not matched to a gene: 4. The CDR3 spans 16 residues. From germline, CDR1 is SGDLS and CDR2 YYNGEE. CDR3 residues: CASSLGLAGGNNEQFF. CDR3 in DNA: TGTGCCAGCAGCTTAGGACTAGCGGGAGGGAACAATGAGCAGTTCTTC.

The gene calls are TRBV6-8 and TRBJ1-1; no definite D call. Germline V CDR1 and CDR2: MNHGY, SAAAGT. The germline V and J ends were trimmed by 2 bases and 0 bases, with 13 bases remaining between them. CDR3 length: 16 residues. The CDR3 nucleotides are TGTGCCAGCAGTTACACAACAGAGCTTATGAACACTGAAGCTTTCTTT. Its translation is CASSYTTELMNTEAFF.

The rearrangement joins TRBV6-8 to TRBJ1-5; the match to TRBD1 covers 9 bases. The CDR3 covers 18 residues. The ends lost 6 bases at V and 1 base at J; junction bases unmatched: 13. Germline-derived CDR1 and CDR2 are MNHGY and SAAAGT. CDR3 sequence (DNA): TGTGCCAGCAGAGCGGACCGGGACAGGGTCTTCAGCAATCAGCCCCAGCATTTT. As protein: CASRADRDRVFSNQPQHF.

This clone counts as medium-sized. This sequence joins TRBV11-3 and TRBJ1-3; tentative D call: TRBD1 (6 bases). Germline lookup yields CDR1 SGHNT and CDR2 YENEEA. The V end lost 5 bases, the J end lost 0 bases, and 14 bases lay between the germline ends. There are 16 residues in the CDR3. The CDR3 DNA reads as TGTGCCAGCAGCACCCCGACAGGTCACTCTGGAAACACCATATATTTT. Translation: CASSTPTGHSGNTIYF.